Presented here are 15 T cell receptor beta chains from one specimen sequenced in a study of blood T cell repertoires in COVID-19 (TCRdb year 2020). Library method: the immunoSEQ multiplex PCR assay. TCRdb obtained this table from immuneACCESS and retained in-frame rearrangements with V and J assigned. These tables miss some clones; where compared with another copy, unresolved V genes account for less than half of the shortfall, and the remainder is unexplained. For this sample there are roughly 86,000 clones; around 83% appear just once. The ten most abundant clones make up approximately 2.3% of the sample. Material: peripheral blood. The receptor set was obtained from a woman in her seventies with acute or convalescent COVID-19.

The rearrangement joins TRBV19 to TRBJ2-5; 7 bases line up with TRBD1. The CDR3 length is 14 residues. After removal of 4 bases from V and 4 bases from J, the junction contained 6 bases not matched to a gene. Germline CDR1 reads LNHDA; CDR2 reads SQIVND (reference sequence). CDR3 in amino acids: CASSRGAGGETQYF. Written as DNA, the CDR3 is TGTGCCAGTAGTAGAGGGGCAGGGGGAGAGACCCAGTACTTC.

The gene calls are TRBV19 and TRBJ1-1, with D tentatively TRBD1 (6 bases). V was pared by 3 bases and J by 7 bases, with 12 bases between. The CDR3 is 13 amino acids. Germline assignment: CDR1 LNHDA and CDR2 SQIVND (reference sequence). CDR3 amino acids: CASSMGAGGEAFF. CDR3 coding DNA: TGTGCCAGTAGTATGGGGGCCGGAGGTGAAGCTTTCTTT.

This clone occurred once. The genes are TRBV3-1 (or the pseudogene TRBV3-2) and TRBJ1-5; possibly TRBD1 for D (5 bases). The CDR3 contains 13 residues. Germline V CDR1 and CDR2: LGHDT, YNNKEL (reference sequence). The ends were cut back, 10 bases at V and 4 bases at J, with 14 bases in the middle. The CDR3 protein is CAKTRVRNQPQHF. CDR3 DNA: TGTGCCAAAACCAGGGTCCGAAATCAGCCCCAGCATTTT.

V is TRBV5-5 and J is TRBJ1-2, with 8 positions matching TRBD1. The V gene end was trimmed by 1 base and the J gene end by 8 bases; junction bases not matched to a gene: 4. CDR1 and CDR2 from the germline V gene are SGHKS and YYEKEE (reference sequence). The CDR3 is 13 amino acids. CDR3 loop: CASSLQGASGYTF. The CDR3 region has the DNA TGTGCCAGCAGCTTGCAGGGGGCGAGCGGCTACACCTTC.

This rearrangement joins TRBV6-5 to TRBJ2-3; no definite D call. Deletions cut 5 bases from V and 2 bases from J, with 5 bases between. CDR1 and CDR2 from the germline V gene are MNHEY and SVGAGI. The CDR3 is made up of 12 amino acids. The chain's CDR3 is CASSLLTDTQYF. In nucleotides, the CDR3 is TGTGCCAGCAGTCTCCTCACAGATACGCAGTATTTT.

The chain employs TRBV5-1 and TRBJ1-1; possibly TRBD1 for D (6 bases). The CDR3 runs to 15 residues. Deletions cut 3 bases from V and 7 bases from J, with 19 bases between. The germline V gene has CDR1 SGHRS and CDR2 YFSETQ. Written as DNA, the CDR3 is TGCGCCAGCAGCTCTACAGGTGGGACACCCCTTGAAGCTTTCTTT. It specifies CASSSTGGTPLEAFF.

The CDR3 is CASRKTGEETQYF. In nucleotides, the CDR3 is TGCGCCAGCAGAAAGACAGGGGAAGAGACCCAGTACTTC. The chain couples TRBV5-1 to TRBJ2-5, with 8 positions matching TRBD1. The CDR3 is 13 amino acids. J gave up 3 bases and V 5 bases, and 3 bases lay outside the gene matches. Germline V gives CDR1 SGHRS, CDR2 YFSETQ. Full variable domain (outside the CDR3, taken from reference TRBV5-1 and TRBJ2-5): KAGVTQTPRYLIKTRGQQVTLSCSPISGHRSVSWYQQTPGQGLQFLFEYFSETQRNKGNFPGRFSGRQFSNSRSEMNVSTLELGDSALYLCASRKTGEETQYFGPGTRLLVL.

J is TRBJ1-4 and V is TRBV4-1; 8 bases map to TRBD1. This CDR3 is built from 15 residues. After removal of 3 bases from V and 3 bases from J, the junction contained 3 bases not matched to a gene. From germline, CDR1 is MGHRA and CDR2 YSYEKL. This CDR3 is CASSQTGAPNEKLFF. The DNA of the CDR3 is TGCGCCAGCAGCCAGACAGGGGCACCTAATGAAAAACTGTTTTTT.

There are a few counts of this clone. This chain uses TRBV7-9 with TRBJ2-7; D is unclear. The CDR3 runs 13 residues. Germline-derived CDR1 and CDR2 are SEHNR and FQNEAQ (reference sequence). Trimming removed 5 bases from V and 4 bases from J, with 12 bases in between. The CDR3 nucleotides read TGTGCCAGCAGCCAAGACTTGTCTTACGAGCAGTACTTC. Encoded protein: CASSQDLSYEQYF.

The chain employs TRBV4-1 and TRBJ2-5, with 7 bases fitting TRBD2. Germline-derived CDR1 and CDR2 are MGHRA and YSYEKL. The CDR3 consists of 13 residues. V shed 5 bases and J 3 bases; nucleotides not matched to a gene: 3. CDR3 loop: CASSIGTKETQYF. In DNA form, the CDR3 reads TGCGCCAGCAGCATTGGGACTAAAGAGACCCAGTACTTC.

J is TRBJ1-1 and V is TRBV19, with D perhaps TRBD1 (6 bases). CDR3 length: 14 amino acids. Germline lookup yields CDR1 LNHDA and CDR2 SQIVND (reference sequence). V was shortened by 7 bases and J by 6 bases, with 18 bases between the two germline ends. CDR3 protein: CASKKTGGLPEAFF. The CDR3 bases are TGTGCCAGTAAGAAGACAGGAGGTTTACCTGAAGCTTTCTTT.

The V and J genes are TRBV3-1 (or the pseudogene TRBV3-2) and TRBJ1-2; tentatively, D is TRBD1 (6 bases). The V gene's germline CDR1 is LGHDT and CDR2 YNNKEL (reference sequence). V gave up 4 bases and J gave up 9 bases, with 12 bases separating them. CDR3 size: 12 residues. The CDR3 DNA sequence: TGTGCCAGCAGCCCAATACAGGGCCGCTACACCTTC. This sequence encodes CASSPIQGRYTF.

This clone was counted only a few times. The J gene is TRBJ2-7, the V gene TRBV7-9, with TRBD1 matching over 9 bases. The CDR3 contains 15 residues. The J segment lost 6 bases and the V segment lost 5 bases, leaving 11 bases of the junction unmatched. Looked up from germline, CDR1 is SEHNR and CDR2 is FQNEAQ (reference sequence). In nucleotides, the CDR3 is TGTGCCAGCAGCCCAGCCGGGACAGGGCAACGCGAGCAGTACTTC. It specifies CASSPAGTGQREQYF.

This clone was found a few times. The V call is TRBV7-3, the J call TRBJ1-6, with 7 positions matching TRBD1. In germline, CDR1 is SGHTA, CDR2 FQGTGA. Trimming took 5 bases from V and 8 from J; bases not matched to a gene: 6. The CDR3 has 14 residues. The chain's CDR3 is CASSLDRVDSPLHF. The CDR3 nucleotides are TGTGCCAGCAGCCTAGACAGGGTAGATTCACCCCTCCACTTT.

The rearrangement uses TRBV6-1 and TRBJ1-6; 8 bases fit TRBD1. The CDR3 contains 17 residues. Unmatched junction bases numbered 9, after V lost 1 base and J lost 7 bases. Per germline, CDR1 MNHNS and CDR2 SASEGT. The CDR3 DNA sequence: TGTGCCAGCAGTGAAGTAGTAGGGGCAGGGGGCAATTCACCCCTCCACTTT. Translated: CASSEVVGAGGNSPLHF.